What follows describes a single T cell receptor (beta chain). The CDR3 is made up of 15 amino acids. Germline V lookup: CDR1 LNHNV, CDR2 YYDKDF (reference sequence). V lost 3 bases and J lost 1; bases outside the gene matches: 3. The entry originates in a study of Ad26.COV2.S vaccination and SARS-CoV-2 variants. Treatment reported: around 19 received Ad26.COV2.S at low or high dose, single or two shots; several received placebo; per-sample allocation not given. Samples came from day 63 after the first vaccine or placebo injection. The individual, an adult aged 18-55 years, was a donor in Boston. Vaccine was an Ad26 vector expressing Wuhan-strain SARS-CoV-2 spike. Method: immunoSEQ multiplex PCR; TCRdb's copy keeps in-frame clones and lacks some. The table includes a few hundred thousand clones, under 90% detected once.

The sample in question was peripheral blood, obtained in a trial of Ad26.COV2.S vaccine versus placebo. The chain joins TRBV15 to TRBJ1-1; 9 bases map to TRBD1. The TCR sequence derives from a person aged 18-65 years who received the Ad26.COV2.S COVID-19 vaccine or a placebo. CDR3: CATSSRDRANTEAFF. The CDR3 coding sequence is TGTGCCACCAGCAGCCGGGACAGGGCGAACACTGAAGCTTTCTTT.